What follows are 26 T cell receptor beta chains derived from one specimen sequenced in a study of cytomegalovirus exposure and HLA in healthy donors. The PCR had 60 Vbeta and 13 Jbeta primers. Assay: immunoSEQ multiplex PCR; the TCRdb copy retains only in-frame clones and omits some. The table has roughly 140,000 clones, 60% to 80% seen once; the top ten hold over 0.6%. What was sequenced was PBMCs. These TCRs come from a male donor in good health and CMV-seronegative.

The V and J genes are TRBV18 and TRBJ1-4, with D perhaps matching TRBD1 (6 bases). Germline V gene data show CDR1 as KGHSH and CDR2 as LQKENI. The ends were cut back, 11 bases at V and 8 bases at J, with 18 bases in the middle. The CDR3 totals 13 residues. The CDR3 nucleotides read TGTGCCGGGTCCTCGGGACAAGGGGAAAAACTGTTTTTT. Its translation is CAGSSGQGEKLFF.

The genes are TRBV7-6 and TRBJ1-1; tentatively, D is TRBD1 (5 bases). Germline V lookup: CDR1 SGHVS, CDR2 FNYEAQ. The CDR3 length is 15 residues. Trimming left V 1 base short and J 5 bases short, with 14 bases between. CDR3 loop: CASSLGWGTETEAFF. Here the CDR3 DNA reads TGTGCCAGCAGCTTAGGATGGGGGACTGAGACTGAAGCTTTCTTT.

The chain joins TRBV14 to TRBJ2-7; D is ambiguous. Germline V CDR1 and CDR2: SGHDN, FVKESK. V shed 1 base and J shed 4 bases, with 11 bases lying between them. The CDR3 extends over 14 amino acids. The DNA for the CDR3 is TGTGCCAGCAGCCAAGTAGAAACTTCGTACGAGCAGTACTTC. Its translation: CASSQVETSYEQYF.

The rearrangement uses TRBV15 and TRBJ1-2, with 9 bases lining up with TRBD1. CDR1 LNHNV and CDR2 YYDKDF come from the germline V gene (reference sequence). V lost 7 bases to trimming and J lost 8 bases; unmatched junction nucleotides: 14. This CDR3 spans 15 amino acids. CDR3 sequence reads: CATTPEESGQGGYTF. DNA of the CDR3: TGTGCCACCACCCCCGAAGAATCTGGACAGGGGGGCTACACCTTC.

V usage is TRBV7-8 and J usage is TRBJ1-5; D possibly corresponds to TRBD1 (5 bases). The CDR3 sequence is 17 residues long. The germline CDR1 and CDR2 sequences are SGHVS and FQNEAQ. V lost 0 bases, J lost 1 base, and 13 bases lay in between. CDR3 bases: TGTGCCAGCAGCTTAGCGCGCGGGGCGCGGAGCAATCAGCCCCAGCATTTT. Translation gives CASSLARGARSNQPQHF.

The chain joins TRBV30 to TRBJ2-2; 10 nucleotides align to TRBD2. V lost 3 bases to trimming and J lost 6 bases; unmatched junction nucleotides: 4. The germline V gene encodes CDR1 GTSNPN and CDR2 SVGIG (reference sequence). The CDR3 extends over 14 amino acids. In DNA, the CDR3 is TGTGCCTGGAGACTAGCGGGAAACGCCGGGGAGCTGTTTTTT. This codes for CAWRLAGNAGELFF.

The sample holds one count of this clone. The chain links TRBV7-3 to TRBJ1-1; 7 bases match TRBD1. CDR3 length equals 12 residues. Germline values: CDR1 SGHTA, CDR2 FQGTGA. The J segment lost 8 bases and the V segment lost 5 bases, leaving 5 bases of the junction unmatched. CDR3 nucleotides: TGTGCCAGCAGCACTTACAGGGGAGAAGCTTTCTTT. Protein: CASSTYRGEAFF.

V is TRBV10-2 and J is TRBJ1-3, with 11 bases lining up with TRBD1. The CDR3 runs to 13 residues. CDR1 is WSHSY, CDR2 SAAADI, per germline. The V gene end was trimmed by 8 bases and the J gene end by 4 bases; junction bases not matched to a gene: 1. The CDR3 nucleotides read TGCGCCAGCCGGACAGGGGGCGGAAACACCATATATTTT. This gives the protein CASRTGGGNTIYF.

This clone was detected only once. Other nucleotide sequences from this sample produce the same CDR3. The V and J genes are TRBV5-6 and TRBJ2-1; no definite D call. Trimming removed 0 bases from V and 0 bases from J, with 4 bases in between. The germline gives CDR1 SGHDT, CDR2 YYEEEE. The CDR3 covers 14 residues. The CDR3 DNA follows: TGTGCCAGCAGCTTGGGAGGCTCCTACAATGAGCAGTTCTTC. Protein sequence: CASSLGGSYNEQFF.

This rearrangement joins TRBV7-8 to TRBJ1-6; D gene uncertain. The CDR3 sequence is 17 residues long. Trimming shortened V by 5 bases and J by 0 bases, and 14 bases separated the two germline ends. The germline gives CDR1 SGHVS, CDR2 FQNEAQ. CDR3 loop: CASSPRTGSSYNSPLHF. As DNA, the CDR3 is TGTGCCAGCAGCCCCCGGACGGGAAGCTCCTATAATTCACCCCTCCACTTT.

The rearrangement links TRBV5-6 to TRBJ2-5; 15 positions agree with TRBD2. The better agreement between TRBJ2-7 and the DNA end casts doubt on the J call. This CDR3 is 17 amino acids long. Germline V gives CDR1 SGHDT, CDR2 YYEEEE. The CDR3 DNA reads TGTGCCAGCAGCCGAGTCCCGGGACTAGCGGGAGGCTACGAGCAGTACTTC. This sequence encodes CASSRVPGLAGGYEQYF.

The table lists this clone with a count of one. This sequence joins TRBV9 and TRBJ2-2, with 8 bases matching TRBD2. The V segment lost 0 bases and the J segment 6 bases; nucleotides outside the gene matches: 4. The length of the CDR3 is 15 residues. Germline V CDR1 and CDR2: SGDLS, YYNGEE. CDR3 in amino acids: CASSVGSGGPGELFF. Written as DNA, the CDR3 is TGTGCCAGCAGCGTAGGGAGCGGGGGTCCCGGGGAGCTGTTTTTT. Variable domain in full (rest from reference TRBV9 and TRBJ2-2): DSGVTQTPKHLITATGQRVTLRCSPRSGDLSVYWYQQSLDQGLQFLIQYYNGEERAKGNILERFSAQQFPDLHSELNLSSLELGDSALYFCASSVGSGGPGELFFGEGSRLTVL.

In nucleotides, the CDR3 is TGTGCCAGCAGTGAACAGGGGAGAAGTAATCAGCCCCAGCATTTT. It specifies CASSEQGRSNQPQHF. The rearrangement links TRBV9 to TRBJ1-5; 7 bases map to TRBD1. CDR3 size: 15 residues. Trimming at V came to 5 bases and at J to 4 bases, leaving 9 bases not matched to a gene. The germline V gene has CDR1 SGDLS and CDR2 YYNGEE.

The J gene is TRBJ2-7, the V gene TRBV2, with TRBD1 matching over 7 bases. This CDR3 is 13 amino acids long. After removal of 7 bases from V and 7 bases from J, the junction contained 10 bases not matched to a gene. Germline V lookup: CDR1 SNHLY, CDR2 FYNNEI. The CDR3 reads CASNSFTGDEQYF. CDR3 bases: TGTGCCAGCAATTCTTTCACAGGGGATGAGCAGTACTTC.

The chain links TRBV20-1 to TRBJ2-3; 7 nucleotides align to TRBD2. Germline V gene sequence: CDR1 DFQATT, CDR2 SNEGSKA (reference sequence). The V gene end was trimmed by 5 bases and the J gene end by 5 bases; junction bases not matched to a gene: 1. This CDR3 has 11 residues. The CDR3 is CSAGGEDTQYF. The DNA for the CDR3 is TGCAGTGCTGGGGGGGAAGATACGCAGTATTTT.

Worth noting for this clone: Compared with germline, one end of the junction differs, possibly owing to a read error. The CDR3 bases are TGTGCCGGCAGCTTAGGTACAGGGGGCGCCGAGCAGTACTTC. It encodes CAGSLGTGGAEQYF. The rearrangement uses TRBV13 and TRBJ2-7; 9 bases align to TRBD1. CDR3 length equals 14 residues. Germline loops: CDR1 PRHDT, CDR2 FYEKMQ (reference sequence).

This chain joins TRBV5-1 and TRBJ2-2; D not certain. Deletions cut 4 bases from V and 7 bases from J, with 8 bases between. Germline V gene sequence: CDR1 SGHRS, CDR2 YFSETQ. The CDR3 has 12 amino acids. The CDR3 loop is CASSITDGELFF. The CDR3 coding sequence is TGCGCCAGCAGCATCACAGACGGGGAGCTGTTTTTT.

In this sample, this clone turned up once. CDR3 sequence: CAWSVWGGAQPQHF. CDR3 coding DNA: TGTGCCTGGAGTGTATGGGGAGGGGCACAGCCCCAGCATTTT. This chain joins TRBV30 and TRBJ1-5; TRBD1 might be the D (5 bases). V lost 0 bases to trimming and J lost 7 bases, with 13 bases between them. The CDR3 sequence is 14 residues long. Germline loops: CDR1 GTSNPN, CDR2 SVGIG (reference sequence).

V gene TRBV9 combines with J gene TRBJ2-5; D is undetermined. The CDR3 is 12 amino acids. Germline loops: CDR1 SGDLS, CDR2 YYNGEE. V lost 0 bases, J lost 5 bases, and 5 bases lay in between. CDR3: CASSVDRETQYF. DNA for the CDR3: TGTGCCAGCAGCGTAGATCGGGAGACCCAGTACTTC.

The J gene is TRBJ2-1, the V gene TRBV7-2; TRBD2 might be the D (6 bases). CDR3 length: 15 amino acids. CDR1 SGHTA and CDR2 FQGNSA come from the germline V gene. V was shortened by 5 bases and J by 0 bases, with 11 bases between the two germline ends. The CDR3 loop is CASSRDFSSYNEQFF. The DNA for the CDR3 is TGTGCCAGCAGCCGGGACTTTAGCTCCTACAATGAGCAGTTCTTC.

This chain connects TRBV30 to TRBJ2-7, with 7 bases matching TRBD1. The CDR3 is made up of 13 amino acids. Looked up from germline, CDR1 is GTSNPN and CDR2 is SVGIG (reference sequence). V gave up 0 bases and J gave up 6 bases; unmatched junction bases: 5. The CDR3, as DNA: TGTGCCTGGAGTGTAAGGGGGCTGGGCGAGCAGTACTTC. Amino acid sequence: CAWSVRGLGEQYF.

V gene TRBV7-3 combines with J gene TRBJ2-3; the match to TRBD2 covers 10 bases. The CDR3 has 18 residues. Germline CDR1 SGHTA, CDR2 FQGTGA. V lost 4 bases to trimming and J lost 0 bases; unmatched junction nucleotides: 10. CDR3 in amino acids: CASSSVAGGGSSTDTQYF. In DNA form, the CDR3 reads TGTGCCAGCAGCTCTGTAGCGGGGGGCGGCTCTAGCACAGATACGCAGTATTTT.

J is TRBJ2-1 and V is TRBV12-5; D might be TRBD2 (6 bases). CDR1 LGHNT and CDR2 FRNRAP come from the germline V gene. The CDR3 spans 15 residues. V was pared by 5 bases and J by 2 bases, with 13 bases between. CDR3 amino acids: CASGAGGSAYNEQFF. The CDR3 DNA reads as TGTGCTAGTGGTGCTGGAGGGTCAGCCTACAATGAGCAGTTCTTC. The full variable domain, its missing parts supplied by reference TRBV12-5 and TRBJ2-1, is DARVTQTPRHKVTEMGQEVTMRCQPILGHNTVFWYRQTMMQGLELLAYFRNRAPLDDSGMPKDRFSAEMPDATLATLKIQPSEPRDSAVYFCASGAGGSAYNEQFFGPGTRLTVL.

This rearrangement joins TRBV7-2 to TRBJ2-5; tentatively, D is TRBD2 (5 bases). Trimming left V 1 base short and J 5 bases short, with 14 bases between. CDR1 and CDR2 (germline): SGHTA, FQGNSA. The CDR3 has 15 residues. CDR3 protein: CASSLGGSLGETQYF. CDR3 in DNA: TGTGCCAGCAGCTTAGGTGGGAGCCTCGGGGAGACCCAGTACTTC. The full variable domain, with the rest looked up from reference TRBV7-2 and TRBJ2-5, is GAGVSQSPSNKVTEKGKDVELRCDPISGHTALYWYRQSLGQGLEFLIYFQGNSAPDKSGLPSDRFSAERTGGSVSTLTIQRTQQEDSAVYLCASSLGGSLGETQYFGPGTRLLVL.

The table lists this clone with a count of one. The chain employs TRBV29-1 and TRBJ1-2, with D maybe TRBD1 (5 bases). The CDR3 runs to 14 residues. V was clipped by 5 bases and J by 1 base, with 14 bases between them. Germline V lookup: CDR1 SQVTM, CDR2 ANQGSEA. CDR3 protein: CSVLGQGNNYGYTF. For the CDR3, the DNA is TGCAGCGTTCTCGGCCAGGGCAATAACTATGGCTACACCTTC.

This clone has more than one count but fewer than ten. The CDR3 DNA is TGTGCCAGTAGTAGTGACAGGGGGACCGGGGAGCTGTTTTTT. Its translation: CASSSDRGTGELFF. The genes are TRBV19 and TRBJ2-2, with 9 nucleotides matching TRBD1. After removal of 4 bases from V and 5 bases from J, the junction contained 2 bases not matched to a gene. The CDR3 consists of 14 residues. In germline, CDR1 is LNHDA, CDR2 SQIVND (reference sequence).